This TCR beta chain is from a study of OX40 agonist ivuxolimab in advanced cancers. In the study overall: Patients were treated with ivuxolimab, an agonistic anti-OX40 (CD134) antibody.

Data came from immunoSEQ multiplex PCR; TCRdb stores just in-frame clones and leaves some out. The sample includes some 80,000 clones, roughly 88% of them seen just once. Points from the study as a whole: On average, a greater number of expanded clones characterised CD8+ T cells relative to CD4+.

A note on this clone: Its cognate antigen is unknown.

Trimming at V came to 5 bases and at J to 3 bases, leaving 6 bases not matched to a gene. CDR3 length: 17 residues. Germline CDR1 and CDR2: SGHTA and FQGNSA. The sequenced sample was CD4+ or CD8+ T cells sorted from blood, obtained in a trial of the OX40 agonist ivuxolimab. This sequence was found in an adult with an advanced solid tumor such as melanoma, head and neck, liver or kidney cancer. V is TRBV7-2 and J is TRBJ2-1; 14 bases align to TRBD2. The DNA of the CDR3 is TGTGCCAGCAGCCGCCCTGGGACTAGCGGGAGCTACAATGAGCAGTTCTTC. Its protein is CASSRPGTSGSYNEQFF.